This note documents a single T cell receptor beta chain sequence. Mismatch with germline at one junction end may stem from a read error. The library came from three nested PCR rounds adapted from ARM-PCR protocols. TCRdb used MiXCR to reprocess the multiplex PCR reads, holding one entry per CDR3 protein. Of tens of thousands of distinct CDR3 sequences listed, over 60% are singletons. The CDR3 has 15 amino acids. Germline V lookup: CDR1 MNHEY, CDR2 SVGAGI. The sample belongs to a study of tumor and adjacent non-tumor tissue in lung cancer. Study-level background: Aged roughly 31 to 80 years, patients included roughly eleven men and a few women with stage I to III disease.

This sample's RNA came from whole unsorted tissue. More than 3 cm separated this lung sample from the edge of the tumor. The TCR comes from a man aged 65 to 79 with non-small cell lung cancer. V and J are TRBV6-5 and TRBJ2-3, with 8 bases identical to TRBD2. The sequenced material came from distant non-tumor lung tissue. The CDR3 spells CASSFNGRGGDTHYF. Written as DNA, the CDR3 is TGTGCTAGCAGTTTTAACGGGAGGGGAGGAGATACGCATTATTTT.